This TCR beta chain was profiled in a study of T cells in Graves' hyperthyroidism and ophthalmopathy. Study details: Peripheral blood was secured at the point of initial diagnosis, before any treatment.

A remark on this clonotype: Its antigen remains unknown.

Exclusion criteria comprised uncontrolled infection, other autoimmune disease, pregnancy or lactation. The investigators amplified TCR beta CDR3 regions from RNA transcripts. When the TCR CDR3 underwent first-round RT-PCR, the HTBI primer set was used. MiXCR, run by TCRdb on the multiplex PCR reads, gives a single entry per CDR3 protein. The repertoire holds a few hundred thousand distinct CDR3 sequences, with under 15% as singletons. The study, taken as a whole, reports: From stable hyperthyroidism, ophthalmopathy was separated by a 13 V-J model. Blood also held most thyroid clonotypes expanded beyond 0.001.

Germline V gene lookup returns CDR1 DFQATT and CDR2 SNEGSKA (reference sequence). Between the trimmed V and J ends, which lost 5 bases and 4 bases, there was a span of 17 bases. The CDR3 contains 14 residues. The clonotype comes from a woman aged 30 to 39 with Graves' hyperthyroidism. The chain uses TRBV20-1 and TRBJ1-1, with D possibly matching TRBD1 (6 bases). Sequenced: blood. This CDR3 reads CSAFTTGGFTEAFF. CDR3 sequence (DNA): TGCAGTGCTTTTACGACAGGAGGGTTCACTGAAGCTTTCTTT.